This T cell receptor beta chain stems from a study of PD-1 blockade in classical Hodgkin lymphoma. General study points: The causes of the repertoire differences, possibly disease activity or prior therapy, remain undefined.

Time point indicated: newly diagnosed, previously untreated cHL patient sample. As regards this clone: Its antigen is not identified.

Germline CDR1 reads MNHNS; CDR2 reads SASEGT. The V and J ends lost 2 bases and 4 bases respectively, with 6 bases between them. This CDR3 has 12 amino acids. The repertoire was sequenced with immunoSEQ multiplex PCR; TCRdb's copy has only in-frame clones and lacks some. Among roughly 68,000 clones listed, over 90% were seen once. This chain uses TRBV6-1 with TRBJ2-7; D not certain. Sequenced: peripheral blood mononuclear cells (PBMCs). This clonotype was obtained from a human donor with classical Hodgkin lymphoma. This chain's CDR3 is CASSEKQYEQYF. The CDR3 DNA follows: TGTGCCAGCAGTGAAAAACAGTACGAGCAGTACTTC.